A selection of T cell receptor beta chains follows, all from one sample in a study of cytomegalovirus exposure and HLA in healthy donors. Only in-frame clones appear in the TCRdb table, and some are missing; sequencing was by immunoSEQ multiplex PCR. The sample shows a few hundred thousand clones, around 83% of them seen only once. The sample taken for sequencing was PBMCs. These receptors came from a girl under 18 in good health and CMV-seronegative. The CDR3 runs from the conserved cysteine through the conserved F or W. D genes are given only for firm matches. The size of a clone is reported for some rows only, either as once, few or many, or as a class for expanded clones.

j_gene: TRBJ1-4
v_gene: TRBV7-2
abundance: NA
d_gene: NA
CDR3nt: TGTGCCAGCAGCTTATTTCGGTCCCCAGGAGGGAAACTGTTTTTT
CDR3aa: CASSLFRSPGGKLFF

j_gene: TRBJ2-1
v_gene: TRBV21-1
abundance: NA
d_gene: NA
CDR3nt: TGTGCCAGCAGCAAAGACAACAGCGGGTTCTACAATGAGCAGTTCTTC
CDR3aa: CASSKDNSGFYNEQFF

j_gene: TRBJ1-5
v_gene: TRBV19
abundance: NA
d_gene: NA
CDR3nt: TGTGCCAGTAACGATGAGGGAACAGGGATTAATCAGCCCCAGCATTTT
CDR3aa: CASNDEGTGINQPQHF

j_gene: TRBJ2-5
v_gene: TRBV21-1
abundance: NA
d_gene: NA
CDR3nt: TGTGCCAGCACGAGGGGCGGAGGGCTACAAGAGACCCAGTACTTC
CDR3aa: CASTRGGGLQETQYF

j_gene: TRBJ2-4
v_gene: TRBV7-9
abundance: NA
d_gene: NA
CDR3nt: TGTGCCAGCAGCTTAGGCAGGGAAGGGGCCAAAAACATTCAGTACTTC
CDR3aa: CASSLGREGAKNIQYF

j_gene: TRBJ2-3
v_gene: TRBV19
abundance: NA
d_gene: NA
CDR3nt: TGTGCCAGTAGTCTCCGTTCGATAGATCCTAGCACAGATACGCAGTATTTT
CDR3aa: CASSLRSIDPSTDTQYF

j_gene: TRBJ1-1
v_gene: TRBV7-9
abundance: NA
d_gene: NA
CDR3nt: TGTGCCAGCAGCTTAGGAGGGCTAGTCGGAGCTTTCTTT
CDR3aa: CASSLGGLVGAFF

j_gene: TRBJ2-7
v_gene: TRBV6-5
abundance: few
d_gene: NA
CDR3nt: TGTGCCAGCAGAAACAGCGGGCGAGCCCTCGAGCAGTACTTC
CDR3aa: CASRNSGRALEQYF

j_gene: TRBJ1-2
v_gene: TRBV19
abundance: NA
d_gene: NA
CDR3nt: TGTGCCAGTAGTCTAAGAAGCGGTGGCTACACCTTC
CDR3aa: CASSLRSGGYTF

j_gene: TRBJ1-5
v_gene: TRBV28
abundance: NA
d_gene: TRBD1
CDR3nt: TGTGCCAGTGGGACAGTAGATAGCAATCAGCCCCAGCATTTT
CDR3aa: CASGTVDSNQPQHF

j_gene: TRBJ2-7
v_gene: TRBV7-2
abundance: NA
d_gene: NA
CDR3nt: TGTGCCAGCAGTCAGGACGCGGGAGAGCAGTACTTC
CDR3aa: CASSQDAGEQYF

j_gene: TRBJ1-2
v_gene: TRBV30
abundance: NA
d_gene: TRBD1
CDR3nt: TGTGCCTGGAGTGTCCTCAAAACAGGGGCAGGCTACACCTTC
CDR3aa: CAWSVLKTGAGYTF